The sequence of this TCR beta chain was determined in a study of cytotoxic CD8 clonotypes in ibrutinib-treated CLL. Findings and limits, study-wide: Treatment left the uncommon public clonotypes either contracted or stable in frequency. Baseline clonality was higher than in age-matched healthy donors and moved in step with circulating CD8+ T-cell counts.

Trimming removed 11 bases from V and 6 bases from J; junction bases left unmatched: 12. The CDR3 contains 14 residues. CDR1 is SEHNR and CDR2 is FQNEAQ in the germline V gene (reference sequence). Concerning this clone: Its target is not known.

The table came from immunoSEQ multiplex PCR; TCRdb's copy has only in-frame clones and leaves some out. The sample contains 200,000 to 250,000 clones, roughly 73% of which appear only once. Specimen: PBMCs, collected after 12 months of ibrutinib treatment. The chain couples TRBV7-9 to TRBJ2-1, with TRBD2 matching 8 bases. The receptor's source is a human donor with chronic lymphocytic leukemia. In DNA form, the CDR3 reads TGTGCCTGCGGGTACCGGGAGGGATTCAATGAGCAGTTCTTC. It translates to CACGYREGFNEQFF.